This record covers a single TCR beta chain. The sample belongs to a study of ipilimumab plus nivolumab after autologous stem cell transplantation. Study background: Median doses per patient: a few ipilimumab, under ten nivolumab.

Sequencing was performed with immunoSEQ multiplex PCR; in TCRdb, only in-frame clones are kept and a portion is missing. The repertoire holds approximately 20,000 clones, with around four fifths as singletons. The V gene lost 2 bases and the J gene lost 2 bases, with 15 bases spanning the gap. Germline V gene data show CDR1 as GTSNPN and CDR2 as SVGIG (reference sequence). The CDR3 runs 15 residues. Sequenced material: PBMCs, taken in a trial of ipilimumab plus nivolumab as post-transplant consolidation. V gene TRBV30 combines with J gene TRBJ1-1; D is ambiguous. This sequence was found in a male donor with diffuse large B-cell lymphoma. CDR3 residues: CAWSSVDLRNTEAFF. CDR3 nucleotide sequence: TGTGCCTGGAGTTCCGTAGACTTGAGAAACACTGAAGCTTTCTTT.